This TCR beta chain was identified in a study of blood T cell repertoires in COVID-19. Participants' own reports of clinical history determined their cohort assignment. For recovered donors of Cohort 3, there were two negative PCRs, clearance, or symptom resolution. The ends lost 3 bases at V and 7 bases at J; junction bases unmatched: 7. The length of the CDR3 is 14 residues. The germline V gene encodes CDR1 SGHVS and CDR2 FNYEAQ. Sequencing used immunoSEQ multiplex PCR; TCRdb keeps in-frame clones, though not all of them. The table includes approximately 230,000 clones, around 80% detected once. Sequencing was done on a sample of PBMCs or T cells enriched from blood (not recorded which). This chain links TRBV7-6 with TRBJ1-1; 8 bases fit TRBD1. The sequence derives from a man between 35 and 55 years old who had recovered from COVID-19. Written as DNA, the CDR3 is TGTGCCAGCAGCTTCGATGACAGGGGCCTTGAAGCTTTCTTT. Protein sequence: CASSFDDRGLEAFF. Based on the CDR3 plus reference TRBV7-6 and TRBJ1-1, the full variable domain is GAGVSQSPRYKVTKRGQDVALRCDPISGHVSLYWYRQALGQGPEFLTYFNYEAQQDKSGLPNDRFSAERPEGSISTLTIQRTEQRDSAMYRCASSFDDRGLEAFFGQGTRLTVV.